The 30 T cell receptor beta chains below all came from one sample that was sequenced in a study of preoperative IRX-2 immunotherapy in early breast cancer (dated by TCRdb to between 2017 and 2020). The treatment or condition tag for this specimen amounts to: preoperative locoregional IRX-2 cytokine immunotherapy. The library was prepared using the immunoSEQ multiplex PCR assay. In its TCRdb copy, this immuneACCESS table keeps in-frame sequences only and misses some clones. Where compared with another copy, unresolved V genes explain less than half of these, and the others have no known cause. A total of 40,000 or so clones appear in this sample, about 94% of them only once. 1.5% to 2% of the sample comes from the top ten. This sample comprised tumor tissue, obtained after IRX-2 immunotherapy. The source of these receptors is a human donor with breast cancer.

This rearrangement joins TRBV5-1 to TRBJ2-5; the match to TRBD1 covers 9 bases. The J call may be in error: the DNA end matches TRBJ2-7 better. The germline V gene has CDR1 SGHRS and CDR2 YFSETQ. The CDR3 spans 14 residues. The CDR3 protein is CASRSGTGPDEQYF. CDR3 bases: TGCGCCAGCAGATCCGGGACAGGGCCCGACGAGCAGTACTTC.

V usage is TRBV4-3 and J usage is TRBJ1-5; D is unclear. This CDR3 region has 15 residues. V dropped 0 bases and J dropped 4 bases, with 10 bases sitting between them. Looked up from germline, CDR1 is LGHNA and CDR2 is YSLEER. The chain's CDR3 is CASSQDRSRNQPQHF. CDR3 nucleotide sequence: TGCGCCAGCAGCCAAGATCGTAGCAGGAATCAGCCCCAGCATTTT.

This chain connects TRBV5-1 to TRBJ2-5; 11 bases are a match to TRBD1. Germline V gene sequence: CDR1 SGHRS, CDR2 YFSETQ. V gave up 4 bases and J gave up 3 bases; unmatched junction bases: 8. This CDR3 region has 16 residues. Here the CDR3 reads CASSSLGQGAEETQYF. Written as DNA, the CDR3 is TGCGCCAGCAGCAGCTTAGGACAGGGGGCTGAAGAGACCCAGTACTTC.

The J gene is TRBJ1-5, the V gene TRBV18; D not certain. This CDR3 is 12 amino acids long. The V end lost 5 bases, the J end lost 6 bases, and 8 bases lay between the germline ends. Germline V gives CDR1 KGHSH, CDR2 LQKENI. The CDR3 DNA reads as TGTGCCAGCTCATCCATGGGTCAGCCCCAGCATTTT. Translating it yields CASSSMGQPQHF.

CDR3 DNA sequence: TGTGCCAGCAGCCTTGAAGGCTCCCTGGGGTATACGCAGTATTTT. Amino acids: CASSLEGSLGYTQYF. The gene calls are TRBV4-2 and TRBJ2-3; D not resolved. Trimming removed 4 bases at V and 7 bases at J, with 18 bases between. Germline CDR1 reads LGHNA; CDR2 reads YNFKEQ. The CDR3 covers 15 residues.

V usage is TRBV11-2 and J usage is TRBJ2-1; perhaps D is TRBD1 or TRBD2 (5 bases each). Germline V gene data show CDR1 as SGHAT and CDR2 as FQNNGV. Trimming pared 4 bases from V and 7 bases from J, leaving 17 bases between. CDR3 length: 15 amino acids. CDR3 sequence (DNA): TGTGCCAGCAGCTCCGGGACGGGCATCCGGAATGAGCAGTTCTTC. As protein: CASSSGTGIRNEQFF.

The CDR3 DNA reads TGTGCCAGCAGCCAAGATCATATGCGAGACAGGGCCTCGGAGCAGTACTTC. Translation: CASSQDHMRDRASEQYF. J is TRBJ2-7 and V is TRBV4-2, with 7 bases that match TRBD1. J gave up 7 bases and V 0 bases, and 15 bases lay outside the gene matches. The CDR3 contains 17 residues. The germline V gene has CDR1 LGHNA and CDR2 YNFKEQ.

The J gene is TRBJ2-6, the V gene TRBV21-1; TRBD1 is the table's D call and was not checked against the DNA. TRBV21-1 is marked as a pseudogene. There are 16 residues in the CDR3. CDR3 amino acids: CASMEQGNSGANVLTF. In nucleotides, the CDR3 is TGTGCCAGCATGGAACAGGGGAACTCTGGGGCCAACGTCCTGACTTTC.

The gene calls are TRBV7-9 and TRBJ1-5; no reliable D call. Per the germline V gene, CDR1 is SEHNR and CDR2 is FQNEAQ (reference sequence). V was pared by 1 base and J by 0 bases, with 13 bases between. The CDR3 has 17 amino acids. The CDR3 coding sequence is TGTGCCAGCAGCTTAGTACACCCCGGATATAGCAATCAGCCCCAGCATTTT. Translating it yields CASSLVHPGYSNQPQHF.

The chain is built from TRBV10-3 and TRBJ1-2, with 8 bases that match TRBD1. The CDR3 runs 14 residues. The germline CDR1 and CDR2 sequences are ENHRY and SYGVKD. The J segment lost 3 bases and the V segment lost 6 bases, leaving 6 bases of the junction unmatched. In nucleotides, the CDR3 is TGTGCCATCAGGAAGACAGGGGTGGACTATGGCTACACCTTC. This codes for CAIRKTGVDYGYTF.

The V gene is TRBV4-2, the J gene TRBJ2-7; TRBD2 matches at 9 bases. CDR1 and CDR2 from the germline V gene are LGHNA and YNFKEQ. V lost 4 bases to trimming and J lost 5 bases; unmatched junction nucleotides: 6. The CDR3 has 14 amino acids. CDR3 sequence: CASSLAGEGDEQYF. The DNA for the CDR3 is TGTGCCAGCAGCCTAGCGGGAGAAGGGGACGAGCAGTACTTC.

This sequence joins TRBV6-1 and TRBJ1-2, with a possible D match to TRBD1 (5 bases). Germline V CDR1 and CDR2: MNHNS, SASEGT. This CDR3 is 14 amino acids long. Between the trimmed V and J ends, which lost 2 bases and 4 bases, there was a span of 11 bases. CDR3 in amino acids: CASSEPGLIYGYTF. DNA of the CDR3: TGTGCCAGCAGTGAACCGGGACTGATCTATGGCTACACCTTC.

V usage is TRBV18 and J usage is TRBJ1-6, with 10 bases that match TRBD1. The CDR3 spans 16 residues. In germline, CDR1 is KGHSH, CDR2 LQKENI. With 4 bases clipped from V and 8 bases from J, the junction kept 8 bases outside the gene matches. CDR3 residues: CASSLQTGGQDSPLHF. The CDR3 DNA reads TGTGCCAGCTCACTACAGACAGGGGGCCAGGATTCACCCCTCCACTTT.

This clone appeared once. The V and J genes are TRBV6-1 and TRBJ2-5; 11 bases are a match to TRBD1. Germline V lookup: CDR1 MNHNS, CDR2 SASEGT. There are 15 residues in the CDR3. V gave up 5 bases and J gave up 4 bases; unmatched junction bases: 6. The CDR3 nucleotides are TGTGCCAGCAGTACCGGACAGGGGGCACGAGAGACCCAGTACTTC. As protein: CASSTGQGARETQYF.

In this sample, this clone turned up once. V gene TRBV7-2 combines with J gene TRBJ1-2; 8 nucleotides line up with TRBD1. Trimming cost V 5 bases and J 7 bases; bases outside gene matches: 18. Germline V gene sequence: CDR1 SGHTA, CDR2 FQGNSA. The CDR3 has 17 amino acids. DNA of the CDR3: TGTGCCAGCAGCCCTCAAGGACAGGGTGGCGGACGAGGTGGCTACACCTTC. Translated: CASSPQGQGGGRGGYTF.

The V call is TRBV9, the J call TRBJ2-7; TRBD1 matches at 7 bases. V lost 4 bases and J lost 3; bases outside the gene matches: 1. Germline V CDR1 and CDR2: SGDLS, YYNGEE. The length of the CDR3 is 12 residues. DNA for the CDR3: TGTGCCAGCAGCCGGGACAGCTACGAGCAGTACTTC. Amino acids: CASSRDSYEQYF. The whole variable domain, remainder taken from reference TRBV9 and TRBJ2-7, is DSGVTQTPKHLITATGQRVTLRCSPRSGDLSVYWYQQSLDQGLQFLIQYYNGEERAKGNILERFSAQQFPDLHSELNLSSLELGDSALYFCASSRDSYEQYFGPGTRLTVT.

This clone came up once. This chain links TRBV9 with TRBJ2-3; D is unresolved. Trimming pared 3 bases from V and 2 bases from J, leaving 7 bases between. The CDR3 is 13 amino acids. Looked up from germline, CDR1 is SGDLS and CDR2 is YYNGEE. Here the CDR3 DNA reads TGTGCCAGCAGCGACCACAACACAGATACGCAGTATTTT. Its protein is CASSDHNTDTQYF.

This chain joins TRBV29-1 and TRBJ2-3, with D maybe TRBD2 (5 bases). The V gene lost 0 bases and the J gene lost 0 bases, with 7 bases spanning the gap. This CDR3 contains 14 residues. CDR1 is SQVTM and CDR2 is ANQGSEA in the germline V gene. The CDR3: CSVEDRGSTDTQYF. CDR3 in DNA: TGCAGCGTTGAAGACCGGGGTAGCACAGATACGCAGTATTTT.

This chain uses TRBV21-1 with TRBJ2-7; the table names TRBD1, a call not compared with the DNA. TRBV21-1 is deemed a pseudogene. This CDR3 spans 14 amino acids. CDR3 coding DNA: TGTGCCAGCAGCAAGGCACAGGGGAACTACGAGCAGTACTTC. Encoded protein: CASSKAQGNYEQYF.

The chain is built from TRBV20-1 and TRBJ2-1; D is uncertain. Trimming took off 6 bases at V and 7 bases at J, with 7 bases between the two ends. Germline V CDR1 and CDR2: DFQATT, SNEGSKA (reference sequence). The CDR3 totals 10 residues. CDR3 protein: CSAPENEQFF. The DNA of the CDR3 is TGCAGTGCGCCCGAGAATGAGCAGTTCTTC.

This clone showed up just a few times. This chain joins TRBV5-6 and TRBJ1-1; the D is unclear. Looked up from germline, CDR1 is SGHDT and CDR2 is YYEEEE. V shed 4 bases and J shed 1 base, with 20 bases lying between them. The CDR3 is 17 residues long. CDR3 bases: TGTGCCAGCAGCCGTGAGAGACGGACTATGGAGAACACTGAAGCTTTCTTT. Protein: CASSRERRTMENTEAFF.

The rearrangement links TRBV5-1 to TRBJ2-1; the D gene could be TRBD1 or TRBD2 (6 bases each). Germline assignment: CDR1 SGHRS and CDR2 YFSETQ. The CDR3 sequence is 13 residues long. The V gene lost 4 bases and the J gene lost 16 bases, with 21 bases spanning the gap. CDR3 nucleotide sequence: TGCGCCAGCAGCCTTAGGGGGGAAGACCTTCTATTCTTC. Protein sequence: CASSLRGEDLLFF.

This clone showed up just once. The J gene is TRBJ1-2, the V gene TRBV5-1, with 8 bases that match TRBD1. The CDR3 is 15 amino acids. V shed 4 bases, J shed 4 bases, and the junction held 9 bases outside the gene matches. Germline CDR1 is SGHRS and CDR2 is YFSETQ. This CDR3 reads CASSIDRGPSYGYTF. CDR3 DNA sequence: TGCGCCAGCAGCATTGACAGGGGTCCCTCCTATGGCTACACCTTC.

V gene TRBV25-1 combines with J gene TRBJ2-5; the D gene is possibly TRBD2 (6 bases). CDR1 is MGHDK, CDR2 SYGVNS, per germline. V was pared by 3 bases and J by 7 bases, with 15 bases between. CDR3 length: 14 amino acids. The CDR3 bases are TGTGCCAGCAGTGATTGGAGGGAGTTCGGGACCCAGTACTTC. Encoded protein: CASSDWREFGTQYF. The variable domain in full, completed from reference TRBV25-1 and TRBJ2-5, reads EADIYQTPRYLVIGTGKKITLECSQTMGHDKMYWYQQDPGMELHLIHYSYGVNSTEKGDLSSESTVSRIRTEHFPLTLESARPSHTSQYLCASSDWREFGTQYFGPGTRLLVL.

The chain combines TRBV5-1 with TRBJ2-5; possibly TRBD1 for D (5 bases). Looked up from germline, CDR1 is SGHRS and CDR2 is YFSETQ. The CDR3 runs 12 residues. Trimming removed 6 bases from V and 5 bases from J, with 11 bases in between. The CDR3 bases are TGCGCCAGCAATCAGGGTTCGGAGACCCAGTACTTC. Residues: CASNQGSETQYF.

The V and J genes are TRBV19 and TRBJ2-6; possibly TRBD1 for D (6 bases). Germline V gene data show CDR1 as LNHDA and CDR2 as SQIVND (reference sequence). Trimming cost V 6 bases and J 4 bases, with 10 bases left between them. The CDR3 covers 14 residues. The CDR3 protein is CASSHRAGANVLTF. Here the CDR3 DNA reads TGTGCCAGTAGCCACAGGGCCGGGGCCAACGTCCTGACTTTC.

This clone was observed once. The chain recombines TRBV9 with TRBJ2-1, with 7 nucleotides matching TRBD2. Trimming cost V 4 bases and J 0 bases; bases outside gene matches: 4. The length of the CDR3 is 15 residues. The germline gives CDR1 SGDLS, CDR2 YYNGEE. The DNA of the CDR3 is TGTGCCAGCAGCCCGAGCGGGGACTCCTACAATGAGCAGTTCTTC. Translation: CASSPSGDSYNEQFF.

The chain combines TRBV27 with TRBJ1-1; TRBD1 matches at 7 bases. Trimming at V came to 6 bases and at J to 3 bases, leaving 4 bases not matched to a gene. The CDR3 extends over 13 amino acids. Germline V gene data show CDR1 as MNHEY and CDR2 as SMNVEV (reference sequence). For the CDR3, the DNA is TGTGCCAGCAGCGGACAGGAAGACACTGAAGCTTTCTTT. Protein: CASSGQEDTEAFF.

This sequence joins TRBV4-3 and TRBJ2-1, with 8 bases identical to TRBD2. CDR1 is LGHNA, CDR2 YSLEER, per germline. The V and J ends lost 4 bases and 2 bases, in that order; junction bases with no gene match: 7. CDR3 length equals 16 residues. The CDR3 protein is CASSLLSGSAYNEQFF. CDR3 coding DNA: TGCGCCAGCAGCCTACTCAGCGGGAGCGCCTACAATGAGCAGTTCTTC.

For the CDR3, the DNA is TGTGCCAGCACGGACCGGGCGGGAGAGCAGTACTTC. Its protein is CASTDRAGEQYF. The V call is TRBV27, the J call TRBJ2-7, with a possible D match to TRBD2 (6 bases). The CDR3 consists of 12 residues. Trimming took 7 bases from V and 7 from J, leaving 14 bases between them. Germline V CDR1 and CDR2: MNHEY, SMNVEV (reference sequence).